The 15 T cell receptor beta chains presented below share a single source sample, sequenced in a study of OX40 agonist ivuxolimab in advanced cancers. Generated by immunoSEQ multiplex PCR, the TCRdb table keeps only in-frame clones and is missing some. The sample carries 50,000 to 65,000 clones, less than 90% recorded once. Specimen: CD4+ or CD8+ T cells sorted from blood, collected in a trial of the OX40 agonist ivuxolimab. The origin of the receptors is an adult with an advanced solid tumor such as melanoma, head and neck, liver or kidney cancer.

The chain has TRBV6-6 and TRBJ1-4; 9 bases are shared with TRBD1. CDR3 length equals 16 residues. Germline-derived CDR1 and CDR2 are MNHNY and SVGAGI (reference sequence). V trimming: 2 bases; J trimming: 5 bases; junction bases outside the gene matches: 6. The CDR3 protein is CASSYRYRGLNEKLFF. Here the CDR3 DNA reads TGTGCCAGCAGTTACCGGTACAGGGGGCTAAATGAAAAACTGTTTTTT.

The genes are TRBV5-1 and TRBJ2-7; a weak D match, TRBD2 (6 bases). CDR3 size: 14 residues. Germline V gives CDR1 SGHRS, CDR2 YFSETQ. V lost 7 bases to trimming and J lost 1 base, with 15 bases between them. This CDR3 reads CASGRDGTSYEQYF. CDR3 nucleotide sequence: TGCGCCAGCGGCCGGGACGGGACTTCCTACGAGCAGTACTTC.

The CDR3 coding sequence is TGCGCCAGCAGCTCAACCGGGACAGGTAACACTGAAGCTTTCTTT. Protein: CASSSTGTGNTEAFF. This chain joins TRBV5-1 and TRBJ1-1; 8 bases line up with TRBD1. The germline CDR1 and CDR2 sequences are SGHRS and YFSETQ. CDR3 length: 15 residues. J was trimmed by 2 bases and V by 3 bases; bases with no gene match: 6. Looking up the rest from reference TRBV5-1 and TRBJ1-1 gives the full variable domain: KAGVTQTPRYLIKTRGQQVTLSCSPISGHRSVSWYQQTPGQGLQFLFEYFSETQRNKGNFPGRFSGRQFSNSRSEMNVSTLELGDSALYLCASSSTGTGNTEAFFGQGTRLTVV.

This rearrangement joins TRBV25-1 to TRBJ1-1, with a weak D call TRBD1 (5 bases). CDR1 is MGHDK, CDR2 SYGVNS, per germline. The CDR3 is 15 amino acids. Trimming took 8 bases from V and 4 from J, leaving 20 bases between them. This chain's CDR3 is CASSQGVGRGTEAFF. CDR3 sequence (DNA): TGTGCCAGCTCCCAGGGCGTCGGGCGGGGCACTGAAGCTTTCTTT.

The chain uses TRBV5-1 and TRBJ1-4; 8 bases align to TRBD1. This CDR3 spans 16 amino acids. V was clipped by 0 bases and J by 10 bases; unmatched bases: 11. Germline V gene sequence: CDR1 SGHRS, CDR2 YFSETQ. CDR3 amino acids: CASSLVISGGEGKLFF. The CDR3 DNA sequence: TGCGCCAGCAGCTTGGTAATCTCAGGGGGCGAAGGAAAACTGTTTTTT.

The chain has TRBV2 and TRBJ1-5, with D maybe TRBD1 (5 bases). There are 15 residues in the CDR3. Germline-derived CDR1 and CDR2 are SNHLY and FYNNEI. Trimming cost V 5 bases and J 4 bases, with 15 bases left between them. CDR3 sequence reads: CASSLGGTSNQPQHF. CDR3 in DNA: TGTGCCAGCAGTTTGGGGGGGACCTCTAATCAGCCCCAGCATTTT.

This rearrangement joins TRBV7-2 to TRBJ2-1; 10 positions match TRBD2. The CDR3 covers 14 residues. With V trimmed by 0 bases and J by 13 bases, 6 bases remained unmatched. Germline CDR1 and CDR2: SGHTA and FQGNSA. The CDR3 DNA follows: TGTGCCAGCAGCTTAGCAGGCCAGCGGGGGGGCCAGTTCTTC. This gives the protein CASSLAGQRGGQFF.

In regard to this clone: The same CDR3 can be traced to other DNA sequences in this sample. The chain carries TRBV5-6 and TRBJ1-1; D is undetermined. V lost 0 bases and J lost 0, with 9 bases in between. The CDR3 sequence is 15 residues long. Germline V gives CDR1 SGHDT, CDR2 YYEEEE. The CDR3 loop reads CASSLGRAMNTEAFF. In nucleotides, the CDR3 is TGTGCCAGCAGCTTGGGTAGGGCCATGAACACTGAAGCTTTCTTT.

This clone occurred a few times. The chain uses TRBV30 and TRBJ1-2; perhaps TRBD1 as D (6 bases). V lost 0 bases to trimming and J lost 4 bases, with 15 bases between them. Looked up from germline, CDR1 is GTSNPN and CDR2 is SVGIG (reference sequence). The CDR3 runs 15 residues. CDR3 amino acids: CAWSVLNRVGYGYTF. The CDR3 DNA follows: TGTGCCTGGAGTGTACTTAACAGGGTCGGCTATGGCTACACCTTC. The full variable domain, rest sourced from reference TRBV30 and TRBJ1-2, is SQTIHQWPATLVQPVGSPLSLECTVEGTSNPNLYWYRQAAGRGLQLLFYSVGIGQISSEVPQNLSASRPQDRQFILSSKKLLLSDSGFYLCAWSVLNRVGYGYTFGSGTRLTVV.

The rearrangement links TRBV7-2 to TRBJ2-7; the match to TRBD2 covers 11 bases. Germline CDR1 SGHTA, CDR2 FQGNSA. CDR3 size: 16 residues. After removal of 5 bases from V and 3 bases from J, the junction contained 9 bases not matched to a gene. The CDR3 DNA is TGTGCCAGCAGCCGTTGGGGAGGGACTAGCGGCTACGAGCAGTACTTC. This gives the protein CASSRWGGTSGYEQYF.

The rearrangement uses TRBV5-1 and TRBJ2-5, with 7 nucleotides matching TRBD1. The CDR3 runs 17 residues. After removal of 3 bases from V and 1 base from J, the junction contained 12 bases not matched to a gene. Germline CDR1 SGHRS, CDR2 YFSETQ. The CDR3 loop is CASSYYGTDRPQETQYF. Written as DNA, the CDR3 is TGCGCCAGCAGCTATTACGGGACGGACAGGCCCCAAGAGACCCAGTACTTC.

The gene calls are TRBV19 and TRBJ1-5; D unresolved. The CDR3 runs 17 residues. V gave up 0 bases and J gave up 1 base, with 13 bases separating them. Germline V gives CDR1 LNHDA, CDR2 SQIVND (reference sequence). The CDR3 nucleotides are TGTGCCAGTAGTATAGATTGGCCGGGTAGAAGCAATCAGCCCCAGCATTTT. Its translation is CASSIDWPGRSNQPQHF.

This rearrangement joins TRBV10-2 to TRBJ1-4; TRBD1 aligns across 7 bases. Per germline, CDR1 WSHSY and CDR2 SAAADI. The ends lost 3 bases at V and 7 bases at J; junction bases unmatched: 2. There are 13 residues in the CDR3. In DNA form, the CDR3 reads TGCGCCAGCAGTGACAGGGGGAGTGAAAAACTGTTTTTT. This encodes CASSDRGSEKLFF.

This chain joins TRBV6-1 and TRBJ1-1; possible D gene TRBD1, 5 bases. Germline CDR1 MNHNS, CDR2 SASEGT. CDR3 size: 13 residues. Trimming removed 6 bases from V and 3 bases from J, with 11 bases in between. The CDR3 spells CASRGGAYTEAFF. In DNA form, the CDR3 reads TGTGCCAGCAGGGGAGGGGCCTACACTGAAGCTTTCTTT.

The chain uses TRBV2 and TRBJ1-1, with a weak D call TRBD1 (6 bases). V was pared by 4 bases and J by 3 bases, with 18 bases between. Germline V CDR1 and CDR2: SNHLY, FYNNEI. CDR3 size: 16 residues. Here the CDR3 DNA reads TGTGCCAGCAGTGGCATACAGGGAAGAGGGGACACTGAAGCTTTCTTT. Its protein product is CASSGIQGRGDTEAFF.